A selection of T cell receptor beta chains follows, all from one sample in a study of blood T cell repertoires in COVID-19. Libraries were prepared by immunoSEQ multiplex PCR; TCRdb keeps only in-frame clonotypes and omits some of them. The repertoire has some 220,000 clones, 80% of them found once; the top ten carry about 13%. The specimen sequenced was peripheral blood. The receptors shown here come from a human donor in a cohort sampled during active COVID-19. CDR3s include the opening cysteine and the closing phenylalanine or tryptophan. The D gene is left open where the match is weak. The listing skips clone size in some rows; elsewhere it reads once, few, many or a size class.

TRBJ1-2,TRBV30,.,.,CAWMASGGNYGYTF,TGTGCCTGGATGGCGTCGGGAGGTAACTATGGCTACACCTTC
TRBJ2-7,TRBV28,.,.,CASSSSVHLEEQYF,TGTGCCAGCAGTTCGTCCGTCCACCTCGAGGAGCAGTACTTC
TRBJ1-2,TRBV10-3,.,.,CAISDPDSPYGYTF,TGTGCCATCAGTGACCCCGACAGTCCCTATGGCTACACCTTC
TRBJ1-1,TRBV20-1,TRBD1,few,CSASTGTANTEAFF,TGCAGTGCTAGTACCGGGACAGCGAACACTGAAGCTTTCTTT
TRBJ1-5,TRBV19,.,.,CASSQQGLNQPQHF,TGTGCCAGTAGTCAACAGGGCCTCAATCAGCCCCAGCATTTT
TRBJ2-5,TRBV7-9,TRBD1,.,CASSRLLETGLGTQYF,TGTGCCAGCAGCCGACTTCTAGAGACAGGGTTAGGGACCCAGTACTTC
TRBJ1-1,TRBV28,.,.,CASTEDTEAFF,TGTGCCAGCACGGAGGACACTGAAGCTTTCTTT
TRBJ2-7,TRBV6-2/TRBV6-3,.,.,CASSPDSTYEQYF,TGTGCCAGCAGCCCTGACAGCACCTACGAGCAGTACTTC
TRBJ2-7,TRBV5-4,TRBD2,.,CASSRLAGGGEQYF,TGTGCCAGCAGCCGACTAGCGGGAGGAGGAGAGCAGTACTTC
TRBJ2-3,TRBV6-2/TRBV6-3,.,.,CASSYIQGTDTQYF,TGTGCCAGCAGTTACATCCAGGGAACAGATACGCAGTATTTT
TRBJ2-6,TRBV2,.,.,CASTGTFGSGANVLTF,TGTGCCAGCACCGGGACTTTCGGCTCTGGGGCCAACGTCCTGACTTTC
TRBJ2-1,TRBV12-3/TRBV12-4,.,.,CASSANYVPFF,TGTGCTAGCAGTGCAAACTATGTACCGTTCTTC
TRBJ1-2,TRBV4-3,.,once,CASSSNRNRLVGYTF,TGCGCCAGCAGCTCCAACAGGAACAGGTTAGTTGGCTACACCTTC
TRBJ1-2,TRBV29-1,TRBD1,few,CSVARGQGSGYTF,TGCAGCGTTGCTCGTGGACAGGGGTCTGGCTACACCTTC
TRBJ2-4,TRBV19,TRBD1,few,CASSRKQGAGNIQYF,TGTGCCAGTAGTAGAAAACAGGGGGCCGGAAACATTCAGTACTTC
TRBJ2-5,TRBV5-4,TRBD2,.,CASSEPGTSGETQYF,TGTGCCAGCAGCGAACCCGGGACTAGCGGAGAGACCCAGTACTTC
TRBJ1-4,TRBV10-3,TRBD1,.,CAISEGDRGNEKLFF,TGTGCCATCAGTGAAGGGGACAGGGGGAATGAAAAACTGTTTTTT
TRBJ1-2,TRBV28,.,.,CASRDSLNYGYTF,TGTGCCAGCAGGGACAGCCTAAACTATGGCTACACCTTC
TRBJ1-1,TRBV16,.,.,CASSNTGNTEAFF,TGTGCCAGCAGTAACACAGGGAACACTGAAGCTTTCTTT
TRBJ2-5,TRBV28,TRBD2,.,CASRPGGGVPQTQYF,TGTGCCAGCAGACCCGGGGGAGGGGTGCCGCAGACCCAGTACTTC
TRBJ2-7,TRBV9,.,.,CASSPRPSGYEQYF,TGTGCCAGCAGCCCCCGACCGTCGGGCTACGAGCAGTACTTC
TRBJ1-1,TRBV5-1,TRBD1,.,CASSLRWDSYTEAFF,TGCGCCAGCAGCTTGAGGTGGGACAGCTACACTGAAGCTTTCTTT
TRBJ2-1,TRBV28,TRBD1,once,CASSPRTGRQFF,TGTGCCAGCAGTCCCCGGACAGGGCGGCAGTTCTTC
TRBJ2-1,TRBV10-3,.,.,CAISELEGSQPFF,TGTGCCATCAGTGAGTTAGAGGGAAGTCAACCGTTCTTC
TRBJ2-5,TRBV27,TRBD2,.,CASSPGLAVETQYF,TGTGCCAGCAGTCCCGGACTAGCGGTGGAGACCCAGTACTTC
TRBJ2-6,TRBV19,.,.,CASSIRVYVSGANVLTF,TGTGCCAGTAGTATCAGGGTATATGTCTCTGGGGCCAACGTCCTGACTTTC